These 32 T cell receptor beta chains share one sample of origin, sequenced in a study of blood T cell repertoires in COVID-19. Produced via immunoSEQ multiplex PCR; TCRdb's table is partial and in-frame only. Of 350,000 to 400,000 clones listed, approximately 90% were seen once; the top ten hold roughly 1.2%. Material: PBMCs or T cells enriched from blood (not recorded which). These receptors all come from a woman between 18 and 30 years old who had recovered from COVID-19.

This sequence joins TRBV7-9 and TRBJ1-1; 9 positions match TRBD1. Germline assignment: CDR1 SEHNR and CDR2 FQNEAQ (reference sequence). V was pared by 5 bases and J by 4 bases, with 8 bases of the junction left unmatched. This CDR3 spans 15 amino acids. CDR3 DNA: TGTGCCAGCAGCCCCCGGGACAGGGTTGGCACTGAAGCTTTCTTT. This sequence encodes CASSPRDRVGTEAFF.

This clone was detected a few times. The V and J genes are TRBV6-4 and TRBJ2-6; 9 nucleotides align to TRBD1. V shed 5 bases and J 2 bases; nucleotides not matched to a gene: 13. CDR1 and CDR2 from the germline V gene are MRHNA and SNTAGT. This CDR3 has 19 residues. The CDR3 DNA follows: TGTGCCAGCAGTCCCTTCCCGGGACAGGGAGGGCCTGGGGCCAACGTCCTGACTTTC. Encoded protein: CASSPFPGQGGPGANVLTF.

This chain connects TRBV6-5 to TRBJ2-5; the match to TRBD1 covers 9 bases. The CDR3 is 14 residues long. J lost 5 bases, V lost 6 bases, and 7 bases had no gene match. Germline CDR1 reads MNHEY; CDR2 reads SVGAGI. The CDR3 region is CASSRGQGAETQYF. In nucleotides, the CDR3 is TGTGCCAGCAGCAGGGGACAGGGCGCGGAGACCCAGTACTTC.

J is TRBJ2-3 and V is TRBV7-3; TRBD1 is a possible D gene (7 bases). CDR1 and CDR2 from the germline V gene are SGHTA and FQGTGA. The V end was cut by 1 base, the J end by 6 bases, with 11 bases between. The length of the CDR3 is 14 residues. This CDR3 is CASSLMPGGDTQYF. The CDR3 DNA reads as TGTGCCAGCAGCTTAATGCCAGGGGGGGATACGCAGTATTTT.

The gene calls are TRBV6-5 and TRBJ2-7; 8 bases line up with TRBD1. V was clipped by 0 bases and J by 4 bases; unmatched bases: 8. CDR3 length equals 16 residues. The germline V gene has CDR1 MNHEY and CDR2 SVGAGI. The CDR3 bases are TGTGCCAGCAGTTACTCCCCTGGCAGGGGGCAATACGAGCAGTACTTC. As protein: CASSYSPGRGQYEQYF.

This clone came up a few times. Distinct nucleotide sequences in the sample also encode this CDR3. The V call is TRBV30, the J call TRBJ1-2; D call uncertain. Looked up from germline, CDR1 is GTSNPN and CDR2 is SVGIG (reference sequence). The ends were cut back, 0 bases at V and 2 bases at J, with 7 bases in the middle. The CDR3 runs to 13 residues. The CDR3 loop is CAWSVGRNYGYTF. The CDR3 DNA reads as TGTGCCTGGAGTGTGGGCAGAAACTATGGCTACACCTTC.

This chain joins TRBV6-5 and TRBJ2-7; 11 bases align to TRBD2. V lost 0 bases and J lost 5; bases outside the gene matches: 6. CDR1 MNHEY and CDR2 SVGAGI come from the germline V gene. The CDR3 sequence is 16 residues long. CDR3 loop: CASSYSRLAGINEQYF. In nucleotides, the CDR3 is TGTGCCAGCAGTTACTCTCGACTAGCGGGGATCAACGAGCAGTACTTC.

This chain connects TRBV24-1 to TRBJ2-1, with 13 bases matching TRBD2. The germline CDR1 and CDR2 sequences are KGHDR and SFDVKD. The CDR3 runs to 16 residues. Germline trimming cut 1 base from V and 10 bases from J; bases unmatched to any gene: 6. CDR3 region: CATSDLTSGGAGEQFF. The CDR3 nucleotides read TGTGCCACCAGTGATTTAACTAGCGGGGGGGCCGGGGAGCAGTTCTTC.

The genes are TRBV30 and TRBJ2-2; 8 bases map to TRBD1. Germline values: CDR1 GTSNPN, CDR2 SVGIG (reference sequence). CDR3 length: 15 residues. V lost 0 bases, J lost 6 bases, and 6 bases stayed unmatched. In DNA form, the CDR3 reads TGTGCCTGGAGTGTACAGAGGACAGGGCCCGGGGAGCTGTTTTTT. Its translation is CAWSVQRTGPGELFF. The full variable domain, its missing parts supplied by reference TRBV30 and TRBJ2-2, is SQTIHQWPATLVQPVGSPLSLECTVEGTSNPNLYWYRQAAGRGLQLLFYSVGIGQISSEVPQNLSASRPQDRQFILSSKKLLLSDSGFYLCAWSVQRTGPGELFFGEGSRLTVL.

The chain recombines TRBV10-3 with TRBJ1-2; TRBD1 matches at 8 bases. The CDR3 contains 14 residues. The J segment lost 4 bases and the V segment lost 11 bases, leaving 12 bases of the junction unmatched. Germline assignment: CDR1 ENHRY and CDR2 SYGVKD. In DNA, the CDR3 is TGTGCCGGATCACAGGGGGAAAGAATCTATGGCTACACCTTC. This gives the protein CAGSQGERIYGYTF.

This clone has just a few counts. This chain links TRBV10-1 with TRBJ1-1, with 11 bases that match TRBD1. CDR1 is WNHNN, CDR2 SYGVQD, per germline (reference sequence). The CDR3 totals 15 residues. The junction had 7 bases not matched to a gene; V was cut back by 3 bases and J by 7 bases. DNA for the CDR3: TGCGCCAGCAGTGACCGCGGACAGGGGGCGGATGAAGCTTTCTTT. The encoded protein is CASSDRGQGADEAFF.

The chain combines TRBV4-2 with TRBJ1-1; tentatively, D is TRBD1 (6 bases). The V end lost 0 bases, the J end lost 5 bases, and 10 bases lay between the germline ends. CDR3 length: 14 amino acids. Germline V gene lookup returns CDR1 LGHNA and CDR2 YNFKEQ. The CDR3 is CASSQDRGSTEAFF. CDR3 sequence (DNA): TGTGCCAGCAGCCAAGATAGGGGGAGTACTGAAGCTTTCTTT.

A single count supports this clone. The V call is TRBV2, the J call TRBJ1-1; unclear D gene. CDR1 and CDR2 from the germline V gene are SNHLY and FYNNEI. Trimming took off 7 bases at V and 0 bases at J, with 9 bases between the two ends. The CDR3 spans 13 residues. CDR3 protein: CASKSDMNTEAFF. For the CDR3, the DNA is TGTGCCAGCAAATCAGATATGAACACTGAAGCTTTCTTT.

The rearrangement uses TRBV6-2 or TRBV6-3 and TRBJ2-7; no clear D. Germline V lookup: CDR1 MNHEY, CDR2 SVGEGT. The CDR3 is 13 residues long. V lost 0 bases to trimming and J lost 5 bases, with 8 bases between them. The CDR3 is CASSYSWRHEQYF. The DNA of the CDR3 is TGTGCCAGCAGTTACTCTTGGAGACACGAGCAGTACTTC.

The V and J genes are TRBV6-5 and TRBJ1-1; perhaps TRBD1 as D (6 bases). This CDR3 region has 15 residues. Looked up from germline, CDR1 is MNHEY and CDR2 is SVGAGI. V was clipped by 5 bases and J by 3 bases, with 16 bases between them. The CDR3 sequence is CASSPKGQRYTEAFF. The CDR3 region has the DNA TGTGCCAGCAGTCCAAAAGGACAGCGATACACTGAAGCTTTCTTT.

The rearrangement links TRBV12-3 or TRBV12-4 to TRBJ1-2; 9 nucleotides agree with TRBD1. The CDR3 is made up of 13 amino acids. With V trimmed by 5 bases and J by 6 bases, 4 bases remained unmatched. This CDR3 is CASSTGTGHGYTF. CDR3 sequence (DNA): TGTGCCAGCAGTACCGGGACAGGGCATGGCTACACCTTC.

The chain carries TRBV12-3 or TRBV12-4 and TRBJ1-1; D possibly corresponds to TRBD1 (5 bases). Trimming cost V 7 bases and J 5 bases, with 11 bases left between them. This CDR3 spans 12 amino acids. The CDR3 spells CASTLGGTEAFF. DNA for the CDR3: TGTGCCAGCACCCTGGGGGGGACTGAAGCTTTCTTT.

The chain combines TRBV3-1 (or the pseudogene TRBV3-2) with TRBJ2-7; D perhaps matches TRBD1 (5 bases). The CDR3 is 12 amino acids. Trimming stripped 4 bases from V and 3 bases from J, with 7 bases between. CDR1 is LGHDT, CDR2 YNNKEL, per germline (reference sequence). The CDR3 protein is CASSLDSYEQYF. The CDR3 DNA reads as TGTGCCAGCAGCCTAGACAGCTACGAGCAGTACTTC.

The chain has TRBV7-8 and TRBJ1-2; TRBD1 agrees at 7 bases. V dropped 3 bases and J dropped 4; count of bases not matched to a gene: 14. In germline, CDR1 is SGHVS, CDR2 FQNEAQ. This CDR3 comprises 17 residues. As DNA, the CDR3 is TGTGCCAGCAGCTTCCAGGGCCGGACAGGAAGGGGCTATGGCTACACCTTC. Amino acid sequence: CASSFQGRTGRGYGYTF. Full variable domain (remainder filled in from reference TRBV7-8 and TRBJ1-2): GAGVSQSPRYKVAKRGQDVALRCDPISGHVSLFWYQQALGQGPEFLTYFQNEAQLDKSGLPSDRFFAERPEGSVSTLKIQRTQQEDSAVYLCASSFQGRTGRGYGYTFGSGTRLTVV.

V and J are TRBV14 and TRBJ2-3; D remains ambiguous. Germline CDR1 is SGHDN and CDR2 is FVKESK. The CDR3 length is 13 residues. Trimming took 2 bases from V and 11 from J, leaving 14 bases between them. CDR3 loop: CASSQQFGERQYF. The DNA for the CDR3 is TGTGCCAGCAGCCAACAGTTTGGAGAGAGGCAGTATTTT.

The rearrangement joins TRBV6-5 to TRBJ1-2; 9 bases are shared with TRBD1. V shed 5 bases and J 5 bases; nucleotides not matched to a gene: 6. The CDR3 consists of 14 residues. Germline V CDR1 and CDR2: MNHEY, SVGAGI. The CDR3 DNA follows: TGTGCCAGCAGTCCCCGGGACAGGGCGTATGGCTACACCTTC. It yields the protein CASSPRDRAYGYTF.

The V call is TRBV2, the J call TRBJ1-4, with 11 positions matching TRBD1. CDR3 length: 14 amino acids. Germline values: CDR1 SNHLY, CDR2 FYNNEI. V lost 6 bases, J lost 7 bases, and 4 bases stayed unmatched. The CDR3 sequence: CASSPGTGGEKLFF. CDR3 sequence (DNA): TGTGCCAGCAGCCCCGGGACAGGGGGTGAAAAACTGTTTTTT.

The gene calls are TRBV27 and TRBJ2-6; weak D call: TRBD2 (5 bases). Germline V lookup: CDR1 MNHEY, CDR2 SMNVEV (reference sequence). The CDR3 is 17 residues long. Trimming removed 7 bases at V and 2 bases at J, with 18 bases between. CDR3 in amino acids: CASTAQPGGAGANVLTF. Here the CDR3 DNA reads TGTGCCAGCACAGCCCAGCCTGGAGGAGCTGGGGCCAACGTCCTGACTTTC.

This chain connects TRBV3-1 (or the pseudogene TRBV3-2) to TRBJ1-3, with TRBD1 as a possible D gene (6 bases). V lost 1 base and J lost 4, with 14 bases in between. The CDR3 sequence is 16 residues long. Germline V CDR1 and CDR2: LGHDT, YNNKEL (reference sequence). The CDR3 sequence: CASSQGTGFPGNTIYF. The CDR3 nucleotides read TGTGCCAGCAGCCAAGGTACAGGGTTTCCCGGAAACACCATATATTTT.

The chain joins TRBV13 to TRBJ2-5, with D perhaps matching TRBD1 (6 bases). Looked up from germline, CDR1 is PRHDT and CDR2 is FYEKMQ (reference sequence). The ends were cut back, 5 bases at V and 6 bases at J, with 16 bases in the middle. The CDR3 runs to 14 residues. CDR3 coding DNA: TGTGCCAGCAGCCCTAAGACAGGTCGGCAGACCCAGTACTTC. The encoded protein is CASSPKTGRQTQYF.

In regard to this clone: The same CDR3 can be traced to other DNA sequences in this sample. This chain uses TRBV5-1 with TRBJ2-7, with unresolved D. V lost 0 bases to trimming and J lost 3 bases, with 7 bases between them. The CDR3 is made up of 13 amino acids. CDR1 is SGHRS and CDR2 is YFSETQ in the germline V gene. CDR3 loop: CASSLAPSYEQYF. CDR3 in DNA: TGCGCCAGCAGCTTGGCACCGAGCTACGAGCAGTACTTC.

This chain uses TRBV29-1 with TRBJ1-1; D perhaps matches TRBD1 (6 bases). Trimming pared 0 bases from V and 4 bases from J, leaving 12 bases between. In germline, CDR1 is SQVTM, CDR2 ANQGSEA. The CDR3 covers 14 residues. CDR3 DNA sequence: TGCAGCGTTGAAGAGAAGGGGGTAGGCACTGAAGCTTTCTTT. Its translation is CSVEEKGVGTEAFF.

The rearrangement links TRBV7-2 to TRBJ1-1, with 9 bases lining up with TRBD1. V trimming: 8 bases; J trimming: 1 base; junction bases outside the gene matches: 20. The CDR3 consists of 19 residues. CDR1 is SGHTA, CDR2 FQGNSA, per germline. CDR3 in DNA: TGTGCCAGCGAAGAACCCCGATTTTGGTCGGACAGGGGGAACACTGAAGCTTTCTTT. Translating gives CASEEPRFWSDRGNTEAFF.

This chain connects TRBV2 to TRBJ2-2; 11 bases line up with TRBD1. The CDR3 is 18 residues long. The J segment lost 0 bases and the V segment lost 8 bases, leaving 11 bases of the junction unmatched. Germline-derived CDR1 and CDR2 are SNHLY and FYNNEI. CDR3 sequence reads: CASLRTGGQGPNTGELFF. The CDR3 DNA reads TGTGCCAGCTTACGGACAGGGGGCCAAGGTCCGAACACCGGGGAGCTGTTTTTT.

This rearrangement joins TRBV30 to TRBJ1-4; no firm D call. V lost 4 bases to trimming and J lost 7 bases, with 13 bases between them. Germline CDR1 GTSNPN, CDR2 SVGIG (reference sequence). The CDR3 runs to 13 residues. CDR3 nucleotides: TGTGCCTGGAACGAGAAAGGAGGTGAAAAACTGTTTTTT. Translating gives CAWNEKGGEKLFF.

The rearrangement uses TRBV24-1 and TRBJ2-2, with D unresolved. The CDR3 is 13 residues long. Trimming pared 7 bases from V and 1 base from J, leaving 6 bases between. The germline V gene encodes CDR1 KGHDR and CDR2 SFDVKD. CDR3 sequence (DNA): TGTGCCACCAGCAGACAGAACACCGGGGAGCTGTTTTTT. This encodes CATSRQNTGELFF.

The rearrangement uses TRBV24-1 and TRBJ1-5; TRBD1 matches at 12 bases. The CDR3 totals 14 residues. Per the germline V gene, CDR1 is KGHDR and CDR2 is SFDVKD. With V trimmed by 9 bases and J by 5 bases, 4 bases remained unmatched. The CDR3 loop is CATQGQGAYQPQHF. The DNA for the CDR3 is TGTGCCACCCAGGGACAGGGGGCTTATCAGCCCCAGCATTTT.